These T cell receptor beta chains were read from a single sample in a study of blood T cells in healthy people across ages. TCRdb used MiXCR to reprocess the 5' RACE reads, holding one entry per CDR3 protein. The repertoire has around 280,000 distinct CDR3 sequences, 25% to 30% of them found once; the top ten carry 29%. The source material was blood. Every receptor here comes from a woman in her 70s in good health. Both conserved end residues are part of each CDR3. The order of the fields is clone size, J gene, V gene, D gene, CDR3 DNA, CDR3 protein. D genes are given only for firm matches. Only some rows state a clone size, as once, few, many or a class for expanded clones.

>few|TRBJ2-1|TRBV6-5|NA
TGTGCCAGCAGAAGAAGGGGTGCATCATACAATGAGCAGTTCTTC
CASRRRGASYNEQFF
>few|TRBJ1-6|TRBV20-1|TRBD1
TGCAGTGCCCCGACAGGGAATAATTCACCCCTCCACTTT
CSAPTGNNSPLHF
>NA|TRBJ2-1|TRBV20-1|TRBD2
TGCAGTGCTAGTAAGGAAGTAGGACTAGCGGGTCGGCTCTCCTACAATGAGCAGTTCTTC
CSASKEVGLAGRLSYNEQFF
>few|TRBJ2-5|TRBV10-3|TRBD1
TGTGCCATCAGTCTGGACAGGGGGAGAGAGACCCAGTACTTC
CAISLDRGRETQYF
>few|TRBJ2-3|TRBV20-1|TRBD2
TGCAGTCCAGGACTAGCGGGCACAGATACGCAGTATTTT
CSPGLAGTDTQYF
>many|TRBJ2-7|TRBV12-3/TRBV12-4|NA
TGTGCCAGCAGTTTCCCCCCCTACGAGCAGTACTTC
CASSFPPYEQYF
>few|TRBJ2-7|TRBV7-2|NA
TGTGCCAGCAGCTTATGGAATGACGAGCAGTACTTC
CASSLWNDEQYF
>many|TRBJ2-3|TRBV7-2|NA
TGTGCCAGCAGCTTTGGAACGGGGAAAGGCGCAGATACGCAGTATTTT
CASSFGTGKGADTQYF
>NA|TRBJ2-3|TRBV19|TRBD2
TGTGCCAGTAGCACTGGACTAGCGGGTCGCACAGATACGCAGTATTTT
CASSTGLAGRTDTQYF
>NA|TRBJ2-1|TRBV5-4|NA
TGTGCCAGCAGCTTACCAACAGGGCCGGTTGAGCAGTTCTTC
CASSLPTGPVEQFF
>NA|TRBJ1-3|TRBV7-2|NA
TGTGCCAGCAGTCATCGGAGCTCTGGAAGCACCATATATTTT
CASSHRSSGSTIYF
>few|TRBJ2-7|TRBV5-1|TRBD2
TGCGCCAGCAGCTTGTCCGCTAGCGGGAGCGAGCAGTACTTC
CASSLSASGSEQYF
>few|TRBJ1-4|TRBV20-1|NA
TGCAGTGCTGCGCCATGGGGTGAAAAACTGTTTTTT
CSAAPWGEKLFF
>NA|TRBJ2-7|TRBV20-1|NA
TGCAGTGCCCCGAAGTCGGACGAGCAGTACTTC
CSAPKSDEQYF
>NA|TRBJ2-3|TRBV28|TRBD2
TGTGCCAGCAGTGCGAGCCGGGACTATGATACGCAGTATTTT
CASSASRDYDTQYF
>few|TRBJ2-4|TRBV28|NA
TGTGCCAGCAGGTCGTTGGGGACTTCCCTAGTCAAAAACATTCAGTACTTC
CASRSLGTSLVKNIQYF
>NA|TRBJ1-2|TRBV20-1|NA
TGCAGTGCTAAACAGGCGGGCTATGGCTACACCTTC
CSAKQAGYGYTF
>few|TRBJ2-1|TRBV12-3/TRBV12-4|NA
TGTGCCAGCAGCCCGACCGGACAAAGCGGAGTGGGGTACAATGAGCAGTTCTTC
CASSPTGQSGVGYNEQFF
>NA|TRBJ1-1|TRBV20-1|NA
TGCAGTGCTAAATCTAGGGCTGAAGCTTTCTTT
CSAKSRAEAFF
>NA|TRBJ2-5|TRBV29-1|NA
TGCAGCGGGGGGAGTTTGACCCCCTGGGAGACCCAGTACTTC
CSGGSLTPWETQYF